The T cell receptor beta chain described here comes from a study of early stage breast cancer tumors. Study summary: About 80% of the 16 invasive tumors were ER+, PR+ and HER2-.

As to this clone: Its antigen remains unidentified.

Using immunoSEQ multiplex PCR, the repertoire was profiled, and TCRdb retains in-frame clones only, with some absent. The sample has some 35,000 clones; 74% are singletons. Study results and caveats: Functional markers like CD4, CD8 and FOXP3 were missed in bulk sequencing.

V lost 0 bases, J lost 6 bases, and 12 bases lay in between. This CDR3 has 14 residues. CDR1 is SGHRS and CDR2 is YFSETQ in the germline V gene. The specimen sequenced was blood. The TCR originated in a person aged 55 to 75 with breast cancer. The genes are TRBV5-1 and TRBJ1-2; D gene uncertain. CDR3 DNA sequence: TGCGCCAGCAGCTTGGCGGGTAGCGTCGATGGCTACACCTTC. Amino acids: CASSLAGSVDGYTF.